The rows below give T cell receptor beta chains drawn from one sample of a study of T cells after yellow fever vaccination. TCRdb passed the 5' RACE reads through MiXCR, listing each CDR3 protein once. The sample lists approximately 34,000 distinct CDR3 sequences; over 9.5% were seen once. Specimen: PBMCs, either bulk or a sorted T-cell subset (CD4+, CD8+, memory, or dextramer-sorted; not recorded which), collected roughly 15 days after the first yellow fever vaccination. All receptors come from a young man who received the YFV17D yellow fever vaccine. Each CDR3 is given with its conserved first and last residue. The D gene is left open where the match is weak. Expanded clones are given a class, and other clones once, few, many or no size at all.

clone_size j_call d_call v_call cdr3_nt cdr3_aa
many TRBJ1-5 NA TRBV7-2 TGTGCCAGCAGCTCGGGACACGATAATCAGCCCCAGCATTTT CASSSGHDNQPQHF
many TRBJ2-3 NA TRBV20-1 TGCAGTGCTGAAAGGTCCACAGATACGCAGTATTTT CSAERSTDTQYF
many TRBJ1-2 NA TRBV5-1 TGCGCCAGCAGCTTGGGGCCCCTGGGCGGCTACACCTTC CASSLGPLGGYTF
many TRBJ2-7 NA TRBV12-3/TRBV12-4 TGTGCCAGCAGTTTTGAATATGGGCAGTACTTC CASSFEYGQYF
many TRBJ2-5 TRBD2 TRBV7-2 TGTGCCAGCAGACGAGCGGGTGCAGCGGGGGCCCAGTACTTC CASRRAGAAGAQYF
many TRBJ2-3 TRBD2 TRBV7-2 TGTGCCAGCAGTTCCCAAATAGCGGGGGGCCTGGGTACGCAGTATTTT CASSSQIAGGLGTQYF
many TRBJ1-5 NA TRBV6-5 TGTGCCAGCAGTTACTCGGGTCATAGCAATCAGCCCCAGCATTTT CASSYSGHSNQPQHF
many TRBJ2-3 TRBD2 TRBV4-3 TGCGCCAGCAGCCGGGATGCTAGCGGACACACAGATACGCAGTATTTT CASSRDASGHTDTQYF
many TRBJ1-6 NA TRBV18 TGTGCCAGCTCACCTCTCATAACAGGGAGCAATTCACCCCTCCACTTT CASSPLITGSNSPLHF
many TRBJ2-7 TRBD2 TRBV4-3 TGCGCCAGCAGCCAAGTAGCGGGGGGGCCATACGAGCAGTACTTC CASSQVAGGPYEQYF
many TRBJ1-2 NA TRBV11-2 TGTGCCAGCAGCGCTGGGGGGGTCTATGGCTACACCTTC CASSAGGVYGYTF
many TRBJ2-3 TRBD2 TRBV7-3 TGTGCCAGCAGCTCGCGACTAGCGGGGGACCGCACAGATACGCAGTATTTT CASSSRLAGDRTDTQYF
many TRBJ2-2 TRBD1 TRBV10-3 TGTGCCATCAAGGGGGCTGGAACCGGGGAGCTGTTTTTT CAIKGAGTGELFF
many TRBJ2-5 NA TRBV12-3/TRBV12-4 TGTGCCAGCAGTTCTCTCTCTATCCAAGAGACCCAGTACTTC CASSSLSIQETQYF
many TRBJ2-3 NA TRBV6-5 TGTGCCAGCAGTTATTGGGCGGGGCCAACAGATACGCAGTATTTT CASSYWAGPTDTQYF
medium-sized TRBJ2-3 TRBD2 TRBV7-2 TGTGCCAGCAGCCCGGGGGGGCCCCTCACAGATACGCAGTATTTT CASSPGGPLTDTQYF
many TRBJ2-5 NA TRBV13 TGTGCCACCAATAAGGGATTGGAAGAGACCCAGTACTTC CATNKGLEETQYF
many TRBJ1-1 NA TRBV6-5 TGTGCCAGCAGTTACTCCTCAGGCATGAACACTGAAGCTTTCTTT CASSYSSGMNTEAFF
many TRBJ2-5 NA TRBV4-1 TGCGCCAGCAGCTCCCTGGGGCGGGAGACCCAGTACTTC CASSSLGRETQYF
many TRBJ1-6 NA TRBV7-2 TGTGCCAGCAGCTTAAGGGGGATTGGGCGCGGCAATTCACCCCTCCACTTT CASSLRGIGRGNSPLHF
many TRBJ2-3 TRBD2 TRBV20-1 TGCAGTGCTAGTCCCCCAGCGGGGGTCCCTAGCACAGATACGCAGTATTTT CSASPPAGVPSTDTQYF
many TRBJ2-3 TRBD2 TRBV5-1 TGCGCCAGCAGCTTGAGCGGGGTTGCCACAGATACGCAGTATTTT CASSLSGVATDTQYF
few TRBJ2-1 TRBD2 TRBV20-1 TGCAGTGCTAACCCGGCTAGCGGGGGGGATAATGAGCAGTTCTTC CSANPASGGDNEQFF
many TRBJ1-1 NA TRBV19 TGTGCCAGTAGTATGCTCCTGGACGGGGAAGCTTTCTTT CASSMLLDGEAFF
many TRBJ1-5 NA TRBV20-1 TGCAGTGCCCTGAACAGTAATCAGCCCCAGCATTTT CSALNSNQPQHF
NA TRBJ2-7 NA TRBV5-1 TGCGCCAGCAGTGAGGGGTCCGAGCAGTACTTC CASSEGSEQYF
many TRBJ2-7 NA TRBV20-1 TGCAGTGCTAGAGAAACCTCCTTGGGGGAGCAGTACTTC CSARETSLGEQYF
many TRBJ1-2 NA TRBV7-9 TGTGCCAGCAGCTTAAATAACTATGGCTACACCTTC CASSLNNYGYTF
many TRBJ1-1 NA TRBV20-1 TGCAGTGCTAGAGATCTTGCCGGGAGTAAGGAAGCTTTCTTT CSARDLAGSKEAFF
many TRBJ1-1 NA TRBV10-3 TGTGCCATCAGTGATATGGTGACAGCCAACACTGAAGCTTTCTTT CAISDMVTANTEAFF
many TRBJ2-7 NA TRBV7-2 TGTGCCAGCGGTGAGGGCACAAACTCCTACGAGCAGTACTTC CASGEGTNSYEQYF
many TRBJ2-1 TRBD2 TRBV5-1 TGCGCCAGCAGCTTGGACCCCGGGACTAGCGGGGGGGCCAATGAGCAGTTCTTC CASSLDPGTSGGANEQFF
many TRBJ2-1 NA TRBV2 TGTGCCAGCACCGGGACACTACACAATGAGCAGTTCTTC CASTGTLHNEQFF
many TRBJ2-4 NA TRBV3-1 TGTGCCAGCAGCCAAGATCAGGTCAGAAACATTCAGTACTTC CASSQDQVRNIQYF
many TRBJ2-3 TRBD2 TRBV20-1 TGCAGTCCAAGGACTAGGACCACAGATACGCAGTATTTT CSPRTRTTDTQYF
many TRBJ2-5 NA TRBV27 TGTGCCAGCGGAGATATGGGGGAGACCCAGTACTTC CASGDMGETQYF
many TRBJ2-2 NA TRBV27 TGTGCCAGCAAGTTGGGAGGAGCGAACACCGGGGAGCTGTTTTTT CASKLGGANTGELFF
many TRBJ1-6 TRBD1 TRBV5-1 TGCGCCAGCACCGGTGAGGGGGCAAGTTCACCCCTCCACTTT CASTGEGASSPLHF
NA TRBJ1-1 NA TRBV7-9 TGTGCCAGCAGCTCTCACCAGGACACTGAAGCTTTCTTT CASSSHQDTEAFF
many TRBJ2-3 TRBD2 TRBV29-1 TGCAGCGCTAGCGGGGGCCTCACAGATACGCAGTATTTT CSASGGLTDTQYF
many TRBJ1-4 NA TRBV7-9 TGTGCCAGCAGCTTAGTTGGCACAACTAATGAAAAACTGTTTTTT CASSLVGTTNEKLFF
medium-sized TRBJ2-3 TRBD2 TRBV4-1 TGCGCCAGCAGCCAAGAAAATCGGCTAGCGGGGGGCGGGCAGTATTTT CASSQENRLAGGGQYF
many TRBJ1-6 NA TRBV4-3 TGCGCCAGCAGCCAAGAAACGGCAGATAATTCACCCCTCCACTTT CASSQETADNSPLHF
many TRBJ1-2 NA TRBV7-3 TGTGCCAGCAGCTTAGGTGGACTTGGAAGTGGCTACACCTTC CASSLGGLGSGYTF
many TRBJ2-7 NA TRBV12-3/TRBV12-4 TGTGCCAGCAGTAGAGGGCCGACCTACGAGCAGTACTTC CASSRGPTYEQYF
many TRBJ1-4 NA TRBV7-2 TGTGCCAGCAGCTTCAGGGGAGGGTACGAAAAACTGTTTTTT CASSFRGGYEKLFF
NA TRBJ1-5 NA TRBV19 TGTGCCAGTACAGGGCAGGCCTGGGGCAATCAGCCCCAGCATTTT CASTGQAWGNQPQHF
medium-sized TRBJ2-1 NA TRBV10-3 TGTGCCATCCGACGGTTAGGGTCCTACAATGAGCAGTTCTTC CAIRRLGSYNEQFF
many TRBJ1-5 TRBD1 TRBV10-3 TGTGCCATCGGGACAGGGGAAAATCAGCCCCAGCATTTT CAIGTGENQPQHF
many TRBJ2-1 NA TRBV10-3 TGTGCCATCAAGTCTGGGGAAAACAATGAGCAGTTCTTC CAIKSGENNEQFF
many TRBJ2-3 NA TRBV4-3 TGCGCCAGCAGCCAAGATAAGGCTAGTGATCTCACAGATACGCAGTATTTT CASSQDKASDLTDTQYF
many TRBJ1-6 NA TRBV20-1 TGCAGTGCTAGAGGCCGGGACCGGAGCTCCTATAATTCACCCCTCCACTTT CSARGRDRSSYNSPLHF
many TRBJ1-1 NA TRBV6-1 TGTGCCAGCAGTGAAGTGGGTGGCAGGGAAGCTTTCTTT CASSEVGGREAFF
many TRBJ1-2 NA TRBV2 TGTGCCAGACAGCCTAACTATGGCTACACCTTC CARQPNYGYTF
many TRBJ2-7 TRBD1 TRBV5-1 TGCGCCAGCAGCCCCCGGGACAGGGCCTACGAGCAGTACTTC CASSPRDRAYEQYF
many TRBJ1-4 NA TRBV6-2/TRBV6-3 TGTGCCAGCACCCCGGGACGTGAGAATGAAAAACTGTTTTTT CASTPGRENEKLFF
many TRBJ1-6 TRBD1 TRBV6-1 TGTGCCAGCAGTGTCGACAGGGGCGAGTCACCCCTCCACTTT CASSVDRGESPLHF